This T cell receptor (beta chain) was obtained from a study of cytomegalovirus exposure and HLA in healthy donors. The PCR ran on 60 Vbeta and 13 Jbeta primers. Only in-frame clones appear in the TCRdb table, and some are missing; sequencing was by immunoSEQ multiplex PCR. The repertoire holds some 130,000 clones, approximately 85% seen once, with about 6.7% in the top ten. This clonotype was sampled from a woman aged 25 to 39 in good health and CMV-seropositive. The sequenced material came from PBMCs.

In DNA form, the CDR3 reads TGTGCCAGCAGCTTAGTAAGGCTAGGCAGGGACACTGAAGCTTTCTTT. It is translated as CASSLVRLGRDTEAFF. The chain carries TRBV7-9 and TRBJ1-1; a possible D gene is TRBD1 (5 bases). This CDR3 is 16 amino acids long. V shed 1 base and J shed 3 bases, with 15 bases lying between them. CDR1 is SEHNR and CDR2 is FQNEAQ in the germline V gene (reference sequence).